Each of the 32 T cell receptor beta chains below was sequenced from the same sample in a study of T cells in Graves' hyperthyroidism and ophthalmopathy. The CDR3 regions of TCR beta were amplified from RNA transcripts. Carried out on the TCR CDR3, a first-round RT-PCR used the HTBI primer set. Each CDR3 protein is one row after TCRdb ran MiXCR on the multiplex PCR reads. Of around 440,000 distinct CDR3 sequences listed, about 15% are singletons. The material sequenced was blood. These receptors were obtained from a woman under 30 with Graves' hyperthyroidism.

This clonotype was seen ten or more times. The chain employs TRBV6-6 and TRBJ2-3; a possible D gene is TRBD2 (6 bases). Trimming took 2 bases from V and 3 from J, leaving 21 bases between them. This CDR3 has 18 residues. The germline V gene encodes CDR1 MNHNY and CDR2 SVGAGI (reference sequence). The CDR3 bases are TGTGCCAGCAGTTACAACCGCGCAGGGAAAGGGAGGACAGATACGCAGTATTTT. Its translation is CASSYNRAGKGRTDTQYF.

V and J are TRBV12-3 or TRBV12-4 and TRBJ2-7, with D possibly being TRBD1 (6 bases). This CDR3 is built from 15 residues. Trimming left V 5 bases short and J 2 bases short, with 16 bases between. CDR3 sequence reads: CASSARQAEPYEQYF. For the CDR3, the DNA is TGTGCCAGCAGTGCCCGACAGGCCGAGCCCTACGAGCAGTACTTC.

This rearrangement joins TRBV28 to TRBJ2-2; TRBD1 matches 10 bases. The germline V gene encodes CDR1 MDHEN and CDR2 SYDVKM. Trimming took 7 bases from V and 5 from J; bases not matched to a gene: 10. The CDR3 contains 16 residues. CDR3 in amino acids: CASTSGGTGVTGELFF. CDR3 DNA sequence: TGTGCCAGCACCTCCGGGGGGACAGGGGTTACCGGGGAGCTGTTTTTT.

The chain has TRBV12-3 or TRBV12-4 and TRBJ2-5, with 13 bases that match TRBD2. Trimming cost V 6 bases and J 5 bases; bases outside gene matches: 9. The CDR3 runs to 16 residues. The CDR3 region has the DNA TGTGCCAGCAGAGACGGACTAGCGGGAGAGAGGGAGACCCAGTACTTC. Protein: CASRDGLAGERETQYF.

On this clonotype itself: Because the CDR3's place on the DNA is in doubt, the DNA is left out and the CDR3 is given as listed by TCRdb. The chain uses TRBV7-2 and TRBJ2-1; the D segment call TRBD2 is taken from the table without a DNA check. The CDR3 spans 22 residues, counting both ends. Germline values: CDR1 SGHTA, CDR2 FQGNSA. The CDR3 loop is CASSFYICSARDLTSGYNEQFF.

This clonotype was recorded many times. The chain couples TRBV30 to TRBJ2-1; D call uncertain. CDR1 and CDR2 (germline): GTSNPN, SVGIG (reference sequence). Trimming took off 3 bases at V and 4 bases at J, with 4 bases between the two ends. CDR3 length: 11 residues. Written as DNA, the CDR3 is TGTGCCTGGAGGGCATACAATGAGCAGTTCTTC. Protein sequence: CAWRAYNEQFF.

The chain is built from TRBV29-1 and TRBJ2-1; D unclear. The germline CDR1 and CDR2 sequences are SQVTM and ANQGSEA. The CDR3 totals 13 residues. Trimming left V 2 bases short and J 6 bases short, with 11 bases between. The CDR3 nucleotides are TGCAGCGTTGAATATGGGCCTTTCAATGAGCAGTTCTTC. This translates into CSVEYGPFNEQFF.

The table lists this clonotype with a few counts. The chain links TRBV20-1 to TRBJ1-2; D possibly corresponds to TRBD1 (5 bases). V gave up 6 bases and J gave up 4 bases, with 15 bases separating them. The CDR3 is 13 residues long. Germline CDR1 reads DFQATT; CDR2 reads SNEGSKA (reference sequence). The CDR3 region is CSATPGTGYGYTF. In DNA, the CDR3 is TGCAGTGCAACGCCCGGGACGGGCTATGGCTACACCTTC.

This clonotype occurred once. The V call is TRBV25-1, the J call TRBJ2-5; 9 bases align to TRBD1. With 4 bases clipped from V and 3 bases from J, the junction kept 12 bases outside the gene matches. The CDR3 runs 17 residues. Germline lookup yields CDR1 MGHDK and CDR2 SYGVNS. CDR3 sequence (DNA): TGTGCCAGCAGTGGCCCCCGGGACAGGGAATTGGAAGAGACCCAGTACTTC. Protein product: CASSGPRDRELEETQYF.

This clonotype was picked up many times. V is TRBV7-9 and J is TRBJ2-5; TRBD2 matches 8 bases. J gave up 5 bases and V 5 bases, and 10 bases lay outside the gene matches. The CDR3 consists of 15 residues. Germline values: CDR1 SEHNR, CDR2 FQNEAQ (reference sequence). The CDR3 loop reads CASSPPGGHRETQYF. CDR3 nucleotide sequence: TGTGCCAGCAGCCCTCCGGGGGGGCATAGGGAGACCCAGTACTTC.

This clonotype was picked up many times. This sequence joins TRBV20-1 and TRBJ2-5; D may be TRBD1 (6 bases). CDR3 length equals 11 residues. Germline V lookup: CDR1 DFQATT, CDR2 SNEGSKA (reference sequence). V was shortened by 6 bases and J by 5 bases, with 10 bases between the two germline ends. The CDR3 region is CSAPRGETQYF. The CDR3, as DNA: TGCAGTGCCCCAAGGGGGGAGACCCAGTACTTC.

The V gene is TRBV11-2, the J gene TRBJ2-1; 7 bases agree with TRBD2. The junction had 16 bases not matched to a gene; V was cut back by 5 bases and J by 0 bases. Germline CDR1 SGHAT, CDR2 FQNNGV. This CDR3 spans 19 amino acids. The CDR3 loop is CASSLLRLSGARSYNEQFF. The CDR3 coding sequence is TGTGCCAGCAGCCTCCTTCGGCTGAGCGGGGCTCGCTCCTACAATGAGCAGTTCTTC. The variable domain in full, with the rest retrieved from reference TRBV11-2 and TRBJ2-1, is EAGVAQSPRYKIIEKRQSVAFWCNPISGHATLYWYQQILGQGPKLLIQFQNNGVVDDSQLPKDRFSAERLKGVDSTLKIQPAKLEDSAVYLCASSLLRLSGARSYNEQFFGPGTRLTVL.

The chain combines TRBV20-1 with TRBJ2-2; perhaps TRBD2 as D (5 bases). The length of the CDR3 is 14 residues. Germline-derived CDR1 and CDR2 are DFQATT and SNEGSKA (reference sequence). V was shortened by 3 bases and J by 7 bases, with 15 bases between the two germline ends. CDR3 region: CSASANGDHGELFF. The CDR3 DNA is TGCAGTGCTAGCGCCAACGGGGATCACGGGGAGCTGTTTTTT.

This clonotype was counted between two and nine times. The J gene is TRBJ2-2, the V gene TRBV12-3 or TRBV12-4; no definite D call. The germline V and J ends were trimmed by 5 bases and 4 bases, with 5 bases remaining between them. This CDR3 spans 12 amino acids. The CDR3 sequence: CASSHGTGELFF. The CDR3 DNA follows: TGTGCCAGCAGTCACGGCACCGGGGAGCTGTTTTTT.

The chain couples TRBV10-3 to TRBJ2-7; 8 bases fit TRBD1. The germline gives CDR1 ENHRY, CDR2 SYGVKD. J lost 3 bases, V lost 4 bases, and 8 bases had no gene match. CDR3 length equals 15 residues. CDR3 DNA sequence: TGTGCCATCAGTGGCGGACAGGGTGGTTTCTACGAGCAGTACTTC. Protein: CAISGGQGGFYEQYF.

The rearrangement links TRBV7-3 to TRBJ2-1, with no clear D. Germline lookup yields CDR1 SGHTA and CDR2 FQGTGA. Trimming shortened V by 3 bases and J by 7 bases, and 4 bases separated the two germline ends. CDR3 length: 11 amino acids. The CDR3 is CASSFANEQFF. The DNA of the CDR3 is TGTGCCAGCAGCTTTGCAAATGAGCAGTTCTTC.

This clonotype has a count of ten or more. CDR3: CASSQERLNTGELFF. CDR3 nucleotide sequence: TGTGCCAGCAGCCAAGAACGGCTGAACACCGGGGAGCTGTTTTTT. The V and J genes are TRBV3-1 and TRBJ2-2; no clear D. The CDR3 spans 15 residues. The V end lost 0 bases, the J end lost 1 base, and 6 bases lay between the germline ends. Germline lookup yields CDR1 LGHDT and CDR2 YNNKEL (reference sequence).

In this sample, this clonotype turned up many times. This rearrangement joins TRBV27 to TRBJ1-2; TRBD1 agrees at 11 bases. The CDR3 has 17 amino acids. Trimming at V came to 2 bases and at J to 7 bases, leaving 12 bases not matched to a gene. Germline assignment: CDR1 MNHEY and CDR2 SMNVEV (reference sequence). The CDR3 protein is CASSLAGQGAQGRGYTF. Here the CDR3 DNA reads TGTGCCAGCAGTTTAGCCGGACAGGGGGCGCAAGGTCGTGGCTACACCTTC.

This clonotype was found many times. The chain couples TRBV20-1 to TRBJ2-3, with TRBD2 identical over 8 bases. Germline CDR1 is DFQATT and CDR2 is SNEGSKA (reference sequence). The CDR3 extends over 12 amino acids. The CDR3 region has the DNA TGCAGCGGCGGGAGGCCGGCAGATACGCAGTATTTT. Protein sequence: CSGGRPADTQYF.

This clonotype was recorded at least ten times. The J gene is TRBJ2-7, the V gene TRBV12-3 or TRBV12-4, with D uncertain. The CDR3 covers 14 residues. V gave up 3 bases and J gave up 0 bases, with 9 bases separating them. The CDR3 DNA follows: TGTGCCAGCAGTTTTGGGCCGGGCTCCTACGAGCAGTACTTC. It encodes CASSFGPGSYEQYF.

This clonotype was counted ten times or more. The V and J genes are TRBV20-1 and TRBJ2-3; no reliable D call. The ends were cut back, 1 base at V and 4 bases at J, with 9 bases in the middle. The CDR3 is 13 amino acids. The germline V gene encodes CDR1 DFQATT and CDR2 SNEGSKA (reference sequence). CDR3 in amino acids: CSARGDLSDTQYF. The DNA of the CDR3 is TGCAGTGCTAGAGGCGACCTGTCAGATACGCAGTATTTT.

Only a few counts were recorded for this clonotype. The CDR3 region is CAINDRSNSPLHF. In nucleotides, the CDR3 is TGTGCCATCAACGACAGGTCCAATTCACCCCTCCACTTT. V usage is TRBV10-3 and J usage is TRBJ1-6; TRBD1 is a possible D gene (6 bases). CDR3 length: 13 residues. V lost 7 bases and J 7 bases, leaving 11 bases between the germline ends. The germline gives CDR1 ENHRY, CDR2 SYGVKD.

This clonotype was seen only a few times. The V call is TRBV5-1, the J call TRBJ1-4; 9 bases map to TRBD1. The germline V gene has CDR1 SGHRS and CDR2 YFSETQ. V was pared by 3 bases and J by 4 bases, with 7 bases of the junction left unmatched. CDR3 size: 16 residues. The CDR3: CASSSITGGLNEKLFF. The CDR3, as DNA: TGCGCCAGCAGCTCGATTACAGGGGGCCTTAATGAAAAACTGTTTTTT.

This clonotype turned up a few times. This rearrangement joins TRBV12-3 or TRBV12-4 to TRBJ2-7; possibly TRBD1 for D (5 bases). This CDR3 comprises 16 residues. V lost 3 bases to trimming and J lost 2 bases, with 17 bases between them. The CDR3 spells CASSFGVTASTYEQYF. Written as DNA, the CDR3 is TGTGCCAGCAGTTTCGGTGTGACAGCGAGTACCTACGAGCAGTACTTC.

This clonotype was detected ten times or more. The chain recombines TRBV10-3 with TRBJ2-3, with D perhaps TRBD1 or TRBD2 (6 bases each). The V gene lost 11 bases and the J gene lost 0 bases, with 21 bases spanning the gap. CDR3 length: 16 amino acids. Germline CDR1 and CDR2: ENHRY and SYGVKD. The CDR3 spells CAATMEGGPSTDTQYF. In DNA form, the CDR3 reads TGTGCCGCTACAATGGAGGGGGGACCTAGCACAGATACGCAGTATTTT.

This clonotype was seen many times. The rearrangement links TRBV6-5 to TRBJ1-1; 7 nucleotides line up with TRBD1. CDR1 is MNHEY, CDR2 SVGAGI, per germline. The CDR3 consists of 15 residues. Trimming removed 2 bases from V and 5 bases from J; junction bases left unmatched: 8. CDR3 in amino acids: CASSYQGRGWTEAFF. The CDR3 DNA is TGTGCCAGCAGTTACCAAGGCAGGGGGTGGACTGAAGCTTTCTTT.

This clonotype was detected ten times or more. The chain couples TRBV28 to TRBJ2-1; D is possibly TRBD1 or TRBD2 (5 bases each). The CDR3 length is 14 residues. The ends were cut back, 3 bases at V and 4 bases at J, with 10 bases in the middle. Germline CDR1 and CDR2: MDHEN and SYDVKM. This chain's CDR3 is CASSFQGRYNEQFF. CDR3 nucleotide sequence: TGTGCCAGCAGTTTCCAGGGACGGTACAATGAGCAGTTCTTC. The whole variable domain, remainder taken from reference TRBV28 and TRBJ2-1, is DVKVTQSSRYLVKRTGEKVFLECVQDMDHENMFWYRQDPGLGLRLIYFSYDVKMKEKGDIPEGYSVSREKKERFSLILESASTNQTSMYLCASSFQGRYNEQFFGPGTRLTVL.

This clonotype was observed a few times. This sequence joins TRBV13 and TRBJ2-1, with unresolved D. This CDR3 is built from 15 residues. Trimming stripped 5 bases from V and 0 bases from J, with 11 bases between. Looked up from germline, CDR1 is PRHDT and CDR2 is FYEKMQ (reference sequence). The CDR3 sequence is CASSVSGASYNEQFF. The CDR3 coding sequence is TGTGCCAGCAGCGTATCAGGAGCCTCCTACAATGAGCAGTTCTTC.

This clonotype turned up a few times. This chain links TRBV19 with TRBJ2-2; D not certain. Germline V gene lookup returns CDR1 LNHDA and CDR2 SQIVND (reference sequence). Trimming took 2 bases from V and 1 from J, leaving 8 bases between them. This CDR3 has 15 amino acids. CDR3 region: CASSIWNRNTGELFF. The CDR3 DNA follows: TGTGCCAGTAGTATATGGAACAGGAACACCGGGGAGCTGTTTTTT.

This clonotype has ten or more counts. The genes are TRBV5-1 and TRBJ2-7, with 11 bases that match TRBD1. The CDR3 runs to 15 residues. Germline loops: CDR1 SGHRS, CDR2 YFSETQ. V shed 4 bases, J shed 3 bases, and the junction held 6 bases outside the gene matches. In DNA form, the CDR3 reads TGCGCCAGCAGCCCTAGGACAGGGGGCGGCTACGAGCAGTACTTC. Translating it yields CASSPRTGGGYEQYF. Complete variable domain (other parts from reference TRBV5-1 and TRBJ2-7): KAGVTQTPRYLIKTRGQQVTLSCSPISGHRSVSWYQQTPGQGLQFLFEYFSETQRNKGNFPGRFSGRQFSNSRSEMNVSTLELGDSALYLCASSPRTGGGYEQYFGPGTRLTVT.

This clonotype was detected only a few times. The chain has TRBV14 and TRBJ2-7; 10 bases fit TRBD2. After removal of 0 bases from V and 4 bases from J, the junction contained 15 bases not matched to a gene. The CDR3 loop spans 19 amino acids. Germline lookup yields CDR1 SGHDN and CDR2 FVKESK. CDR3 amino acids: CASSQESVPGASGSYEQYF. The CDR3 coding sequence is TGTGCCAGCAGCCAAGAGTCGGTCCCGGGGGCTAGCGGGAGTTACGAGCAGTACTTC.

This clonotype was found many times. The rearrangement uses TRBV20-1 and TRBJ2-7; 12 bases line up with TRBD2. The CDR3 is made up of 17 amino acids. Germline V gene data show CDR1 as DFQATT and CDR2 as SNEGSKA (reference sequence). The ends lost 0 bases at V and 2 bases at J; junction bases unmatched: 8. CDR3 loop: CSARDLLAGGTPYEQYF. CDR3 DNA: TGCAGTGCTAGAGATCTACTAGCGGGAGGCACCCCCTACGAGCAGTACTTC.